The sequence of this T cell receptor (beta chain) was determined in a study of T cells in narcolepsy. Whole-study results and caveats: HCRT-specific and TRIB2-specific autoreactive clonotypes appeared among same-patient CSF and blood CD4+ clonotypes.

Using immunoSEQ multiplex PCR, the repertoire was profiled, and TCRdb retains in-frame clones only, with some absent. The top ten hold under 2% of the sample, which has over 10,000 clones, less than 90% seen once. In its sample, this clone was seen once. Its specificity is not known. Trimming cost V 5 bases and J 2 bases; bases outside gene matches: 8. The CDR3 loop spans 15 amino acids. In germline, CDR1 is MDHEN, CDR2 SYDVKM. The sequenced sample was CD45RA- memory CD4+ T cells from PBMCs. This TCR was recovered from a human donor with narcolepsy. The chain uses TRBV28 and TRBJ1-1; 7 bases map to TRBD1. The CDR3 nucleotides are TGTGCCAGCAGTCCCCAGGGACAGAAAAACACTGAAGCTTTCTTT. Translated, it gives CASSPQGQKNTEAFF.